This is a list of T cell receptor beta chains from one sample in a study of cytomegalovirus exposure and HLA in healthy donors. The table came from immunoSEQ multiplex PCR; TCRdb's copy has only in-frame clones and leaves some out. The table includes approximately 300,000 clones, more than 80% detected once. Sample: PBMCs. The source of these receptors is a woman aged 18 to 35 in good health and CMV-seronegative. Each CDR3 is given with its conserved first and last residue. Each record gives: clone size, D gene, J gene, V gene, CDR3 DNA, CDR3 protein. D genes are given only for firm matches. Size values are once, few and many counts, or a class for expanded clones, and some rows have none.

clone size: .
D gene: .
J gene: TRBJ1-5
V gene: TRBV19
CDR3 DNA: TGTGCCAGTAGTATGATTGCGGAACAGCCCCAGCATTTT
CDR3 protein: CASSMIAEQPQHF

clone size: once
D gene: .
J gene: TRBJ1-2
V gene: TRBV15
CDR3 DNA: TGTGCCACCAGCACCAGCTATGGCTACACCTTC
CDR3 protein: CATSTSYGYTF

clone size: .
D gene: TRBD2
J gene: TRBJ2-3
V gene: TRBV6-6
CDR3 DNA: TGTGCCAGCAGATCAACTAGCGGGAGCACAGATACGCAGTATTTT
CDR3 protein: CASRSTSGSTDTQYF

clone size: .
D gene: TRBD1
J gene: TRBJ1-1
V gene: TRBV5-6
CDR3 DNA: TGTGCCAGCAGCTTCAAATATCTAGGGACAGGGGGCAGTGAAGCTTTCTTT
CDR3 protein: CASSFKYLGTGGSEAFF

clone size: .
D gene: .
J gene: TRBJ1-1
V gene: TRBV29-1
CDR3 DNA: TGCAGCGTTGGGGATTCGACAGATATGAACACTGAAGCTTTCTTT
CDR3 protein: CSVGDSTDMNTEAFF

clone size: .
D gene: TRBD2
J gene: TRBJ2-3
V gene: TRBV2
CDR3 DNA: TGTGCCAGCAGAAAAGGCGGGGGAACAGATACGCAGTATTTT
CDR3 protein: CASRKGGGTDTQYF

clone size: .
D gene: TRBD1
J gene: TRBJ2-7
V gene: TRBV28
CDR3 DNA: TGTGCCAGCAGTCGGGACAGTTTCTACGAGCAGTACTTC
CDR3 protein: CASSRDSFYEQYF

clone size: .
D gene: TRBD1
J gene: TRBJ1-2
V gene: TRBV7-2
CDR3 DNA: TGTGCCAGCAGCCCGACGACAGGGGCAAACTATGGCTACACCTTC
CDR3 protein: CASSPTTGANYGYTF

clone size: .
D gene: .
J gene: TRBJ1-5
V gene: TRBV29-1
CDR3 DNA: TGCAGCGTTACCCTCACCCAGGGTGTGGGGCAGCCCCAGCATTTT
CDR3 protein: CSVTLTQGVGQPQHF

clone size: .
D gene: .
J gene: TRBJ2-7
V gene: TRBV7-2
CDR3 DNA: TGTGCCAGCAGCCGACGACAGAACTGGGGCATGTTCAACGAGCAGTACTTC
CDR3 protein: CASSRRQNWGMFNEQYF

clone size: .
D gene: .
J gene: TRBJ2-6
V gene: TRBV27
CDR3 DNA: TGTGCCAGCAGCCGACTCTACTCTGACAGGCGCTCTGGGGCCAACGTCCTGACTTTC
CDR3 protein: CASSRLYSDRRSGANVLTF

clone size: once
D gene: .
J gene: TRBJ2-5
V gene: TRBV7-3
CDR3 DNA: TGTGCCAGCAGCTTATGGGCTGTTCAAGAGACCCAGTACTTC
CDR3 protein: CASSLWAVQETQYF

clone size: .
D gene: TRBD1
J gene: TRBJ1-4
V gene: TRBV20-1
CDR3 DNA: TGCAGTGCTGCATCCGGGACAGGGACATTTTTT
CDR3 protein: CSAASGTGTFF

clone size: once
D gene: .
J gene: TRBJ2-5
V gene: TRBV18
CDR3 DNA: TGTGCCAGCTCAACAAAAGAGACCCAGTACTTC
CDR3 protein: CASSTKETQYF

clone size: .
D gene: TRBD2
J gene: TRBJ2-7
V gene: TRBV25-1
CDR3 DNA: TGTGCCAGCAGTGCGCCGGCGGGAGCCTACGAGCAGTACTTC
CDR3 protein: CASSAPAGAYEQYF

clone size: .
D gene: TRBD2
J gene: TRBJ2-1
V gene: TRBV2
CDR3 DNA: TGTGCCAGTGGTGGTGGGACTAGAGTGGGTGAGCAGTTCTTC
CDR3 protein: CASGGGTRVGEQFF

clone size: .
D gene: TRBD1
J gene: TRBJ2-3
V gene: TRBV5-1
CDR3 DNA: TGCGCCAGCAGCACGAGGACAGGGGACACAGATACGCAGTATTTT
CDR3 protein: CASSTRTGDTDTQYF

clone size: .
D gene: .
J gene: TRBJ2-7
V gene: TRBV18
CDR3 DNA: TGTGCCAGCTCACGCGGGGCCGCCTCGTTGGGGCAGTACTTC
CDR3 protein: CASSRGAASLGQYF

clone size: .
D gene: TRBD2
J gene: TRBJ2-7
V gene: TRBV4-2
CDR3 DNA: TGTGCCAGCAGCCAAGAGACTAGCGGGAACGAGCAGTACTTC
CDR3 protein: CASSQETSGNEQYF

clone size: .
D gene: .
J gene: TRBJ2-1
V gene: TRBV11-2
CDR3 DNA: TGTGCCAGCAGCTCGATTAGCGGAGACAACAATGAGCAGTTCTTC
CDR3 protein: CASSSISGDNNEQFF

clone size: .
D gene: TRBD1
J gene: TRBJ2-1
V gene: TRBV4-2
CDR3 DNA: TGTGCCAGCAGCCGTTCCGGGACAGGGATTGACTCCTACAATGAGCAGTTCTTC
CDR3 protein: CASSRSGTGIDSYNEQFF

clone size: once
D gene: TRBD2
J gene: TRBJ2-5
V gene: TRBV4-1
CDR3 DNA: TGCGCCAGCAGCCAAGTGAAGCCAGGACTAGCGGCTCAAGAGACCCAGTACTTC
CDR3 protein: CASSQVKPGLAAQETQYF

clone size: .
D gene: TRBD1
J gene: TRBJ2-1
V gene: TRBV6-1
CDR3 DNA: TGTTCCCACCAACCGGGGACAGGGGGTAATGAGCAGTTCTTC
CDR3 protein: CSHQPGTGGNEQFF

clone size: .
D gene: TRBD1
J gene: TRBJ1-1
V gene: TRBV13
CDR3 DNA: TGTGCCAGCAGGCAGGGGGACACTGAAGCTTTCTTT
CDR3 protein: CASRQGDTEAFF

clone size: .
D gene: .
J gene: TRBJ2-2
V gene: TRBV27
CDR3 DNA: TGTGCCAGCAGTCCCGCGGTGGAGGGGGCGGTCGGGGAGCTGTTTTTT
CDR3 protein: CASSPAVEGAVGELFF

clone size: once
D gene: .
J gene: TRBJ2-5
V gene: TRBV10-3
CDR3 DNA: TGTGCCGTCCGGGTAGGGGCCCACCAAGAGACCCAGTACTTC
CDR3 protein: CAVRVGAHQETQYF

clone size: .
D gene: .
J gene: TRBJ2-4
V gene: TRBV11-2
CDR3 DNA: TGTGCCAGCAGCTTTGGGGAGATAAACATTCAGTACTTC
CDR3 protein: CASSFGEINIQYF

clone size: few
D gene: TRBD2
J gene: TRBJ2-7
V gene: TRBV7-9
CDR3 DNA: TGTGCCAGCAGGGAACCGGGACTAGCGGGACGAGTCGAGCAGTACTTC
CDR3 protein: CASREPGLAGRVEQYF

clone size: .
D gene: .
J gene: TRBJ1-5
V gene: TRBV19
CDR3 DNA: TGTGCCAGTAGTATAGCGGAGTTTCTCAATCAGCCCCAGCATTTT
CDR3 protein: CASSIAEFLNQPQHF

clone size: .
D gene: TRBD1
J gene: TRBJ2-3
V gene: TRBV28
CDR3 DNA: TGTGCCAGCAGTTTATGGGGACAGCCTCTTAGCACAGATACGCAGTATTTT
CDR3 protein: CASSLWGQPLSTDTQYF

clone size: .
D gene: .
J gene: TRBJ2-7
V gene: TRBV6-5
CDR3 DNA: TGTGCCAGCAGTTATGGGTATGGAGCCGCCGGGGGAGAGCAGTACTTC
CDR3 protein: CASSYGYGAAGGEQYF

clone size: .
D gene: .
J gene: TRBJ1-4
V gene: TRBV2
CDR3 DNA: TGTGCCAGCAGTTCGGCGAGGCGGGATGAAAAACTGTTTTTT
CDR3 protein: CASSSARRDEKLFF

clone size: .
D gene: TRBD2
J gene: TRBJ2-7
V gene: TRBV9
CDR3 DNA: TGTGCCAGCAGCCTCCGGGGAGGGACCTACGAGCAGTACTTC
CDR3 protein: CASSLRGGTYEQYF

clone size: .
D gene: .
J gene: TRBJ2-6
V gene: TRBV10-3
CDR3 DNA: TGTGCCATCAGTGAGTGGGGGGACGGGGCCAACGTCCTGACTTTC
CDR3 protein: CAISEWGDGANVLTF

clone size: .
D gene: TRBD1
J gene: TRBJ2-7
V gene: TRBV28
CDR3 DNA: TGTGCCAGCAGACCAGAAGGGACAGGGGACTCCTACGAGCAGTACTTC
CDR3 protein: CASRPEGTGDSYEQYF

clone size: .
D gene: TRBD2
J gene: TRBJ2-5
V gene: TRBV29-1
CDR3 DNA: TGCAGCGTTGCACTAGCGGGTCAAGAGACCCAGTACTTC
CDR3 protein: CSVALAGQETQYF

clone size: .
D gene: .
J gene: TRBJ1-4
V gene: TRBV2
CDR3 DNA: TGTGCCAGCCTGGGCAGGGGCGGTCGCGAAAAACTGTTTTTT
CDR3 protein: CASLGRGGREKLFF

clone size: .
D gene: TRBD1
J gene: TRBJ2-5
V gene: TRBV9
CDR3 DNA: TGTGCCAGCAGCTCCCAGGGGGCTAGTGAGACCCAGTACTTC
CDR3 protein: CASSSQGASETQYF

clone size: .
D gene: TRBD1
J gene: TRBJ2-7
V gene: TRBV28
CDR3 DNA: TGTGCCAGTGAGCAGGGGGACCTTTCCTACGAGCAGTACTTC
CDR3 protein: CASEQGDLSYEQYF

clone size: .
D gene: .
J gene: TRBJ1-2
V gene: TRBV4-3
CDR3 DNA: TGCGCCAGCAGCCAAGATCGAGGAGGGATTAACTATGGCTACACCTTC
CDR3 protein: CASSQDRGGINYGYTF

clone size: .
D gene: .
J gene: TRBJ2-7
V gene: TRBV9
CDR3 DNA: TGTGCCAGCAGCGCCAGCAGAGTGGGCGACGAGCAGTACTTC
CDR3 protein: CASSASRVGDEQYF

clone size: .
D gene: .
J gene: TRBJ1-1
V gene: TRBV5-1
CDR3 DNA: TGCGCCAGCAGCCAAGACATAGAGAACACTGAAGCTTTCTTT
CDR3 protein: CASSQDIENTEAFF

clone size: .
D gene: .
J gene: TRBJ1-5
V gene: TRBV7-9
CDR3 DNA: TGTGCCAGCAGCGCACTAGCGGGGGGCGGGAGTCAGCCCCAGCATTTT
CDR3 protein: CASSALAGGGSQPQHF

clone size: once
D gene: .
J gene: TRBJ2-1
V gene: TRBV28
CDR3 DNA: TGTGCCATTACTAGCTTCCCGCCAGGGCGCGAGCAGTTCTTC
CDR3 protein: CAITSFPPGREQFF

clone size: .
D gene: .
J gene: TRBJ2-1
V gene: TRBV7-9
CDR3 DNA: TGTGCCAGCAGCCTCTGGACTGTTTCTCATGAGCAGTTCTTC
CDR3 protein: CASSLWTVSHEQFF

clone size: .
D gene: .
J gene: TRBJ2-1
V gene: TRBV7-2
CDR3 DNA: TGTGCCAGCAGCCCCTCAGGAGGCCCAGGCAATGAGCAGTTCTTC
CDR3 protein: CASSPSGGPGNEQFF

clone size: .
D gene: .
J gene: TRBJ2-1
V gene: TRBV10-3
CDR3 DNA: TGTGCCACCAAGCTCCCTTATTCCCTCAATGAGCAGTTCTTC
CDR3 protein: CATKLPYSLNEQFF

clone size: few
D gene: .
J gene: TRBJ2-6
V gene: TRBV5-4
CDR3 DNA: TGTGCCAGCAGTGCCAAGGAGGGAGCCAACGTCCTGACTTTC
CDR3 protein: CASSAKEGANVLTF

clone size: few
D gene: TRBD1
J gene: TRBJ2-7
V gene: TRBV19
CDR3 DNA: TGTGCCAGTAGTAGGCCGGGACAGGGGAAGGACGAGCAGTACTTC
CDR3 protein: CASSRPGQGKDEQYF